This entry describes one T cell receptor (beta chain). The antigen is unknown. The method was immunoSEQ multiplex PCR; TCRdb's version includes in-frame clones alone and lacks a portion of them. The data show about 9,900 clones, approximately 87% seen once. This sample is part of a study of T cells after posttransplantation cyclophosphamide. Methotrexate plus calcineurin inhibitor accompanied controls' myeloablative marrow transplants; sampling was 1 year later. Findings and limits, study-wide: Blood and skin or GI T cell repertoires showed limited TRB overlap.

This CDR3 spans 15 amino acids. The V gene end was trimmed by 3 bases and the J gene end by 8 bases; junction bases not matched to a gene: 9. Germline loops: CDR1 LGHNA, CDR2 YNFKEQ. The chain is built from TRBV4-2 and TRBJ1-4; 7 nucleotides agree with TRBD1. The sample was PBMCs, taken after an allogeneic stem cell transplant with a calcineurin inhibitor and methotrexate. The clonotype originates from a male patient between 25 and 40 years old who received an allogeneic stem cell transplant from an unrelated donor, was CMV-positive, and had no GVHD. The graft donor may have contributed some T cells. The CDR3 reads CASSQADRDEEKLFF. For the CDR3, the DNA is TGTGCCAGCAGCCAGGCCGACAGGGACGAGGAAAAACTGTTTTTT.